The 6 T cell receptor beta chains reported below all come from one sample, sequenced in a study of OX40 agonist ivuxolimab in advanced cancers. Using immunoSEQ multiplex PCR, the repertoire was profiled, and TCRdb retains in-frame clones only, with some absent. The sample lists some 66,000 clones, 70% to 90% seen once, with approximately 0.25% in the top ten. Material: CD4+ or CD8+ T cells sorted from blood, obtained in a trial of the OX40 agonist ivuxolimab. The receptors originated from an adult with an advanced solid tumor such as melanoma, head and neck, liver or kidney cancer.

The rearrangement links TRBV5-1 to TRBJ2-7; D possibly corresponds to TRBD1 (6 bases). CDR1 is SGHRS, CDR2 YFSETQ, per germline. Trimming left V 5 bases short and J 2 bases short, with 14 bases between. CDR3 length equals 14 residues. CDR3 DNA sequence: TGCGCCAGCAGTTTAGACAGGTTCGCCTACGAGCAGTACTTC. It is translated as CASSLDRFAYEQYF.

As regards this clone: The DNA is left out, because the CDR3 cannot be placed on it with certainty; the CDR3 is given as TCRdb lists it. The CDR3 sequence is CASSGVFWQLAKNIQYF. This rearrangement joins TRBV2 to TRBJ2-4. The CDR3 adds up to 17 amino acids, both ends counted. Germline V gene data show CDR1 as SNHLY and CDR2 as FYNNEI.

The gene calls are TRBV27 and TRBJ2-7; TRBD2 agrees at 7 bases. Unmatched junction bases numbered 4, after V lost 5 bases and J lost 0 bases. The CDR3 sequence is 14 residues long. The V gene's germline CDR1 is MNHEY and CDR2 SMNVEV (reference sequence). The CDR3 loop is CASSARTSSYEQYF. Here the CDR3 DNA reads TGTGCCAGCAGTGCTCGGACTAGCTCCTACGAGCAGTACTTC.

V usage is TRBV18 and J usage is TRBJ2-7; TRBD1 matches 9 bases. Looked up from germline, CDR1 is KGHSH and CDR2 is LQKENI. This CDR3 is 16 amino acids long. Losses at the gene ends were 6 bases for V and 4 bases for J; bases not matched to a gene: 13. Here the CDR3 DNA reads TGTGCCAGCTCCACCTCCGGGACAGGGTTGGCGTACGAGCAGTACTTC. This gives the protein CASSTSGTGLAYEQYF. Full variable domain (outside the CDR3, taken from reference TRBV18 and TRBJ2-7): NAGVMQNPRHLVRRRGQEARLRCSPMKGHSHVYWYRQLPEEGLKFMVYLQKENIIDESGMPKERFSAEFPKEGPSILRIQQVVRGDSAAYFCASSTSGTGLAYEQYFGPGTRLTVT.

This chain uses TRBV7-8 with TRBJ2-5, with D uncertain. The CDR3 contains 15 residues. The V end was cut by 5 bases, the J end by 5 bases, with 18 bases between. Germline CDR1 reads SGHVS; CDR2 reads FQNEAQ. The CDR3 region is CASSRSRAVGETQYF. Written as DNA, the CDR3 is TGTGCCAGCAGCCGATCCCGGGCAGTAGGGGAGACCCAGTACTTC.

The chain couples TRBV19 to TRBJ2-3; 10 bases fit TRBD2. Germline V lookup: CDR1 LNHDA, CDR2 SQIVND (reference sequence). V lost 5 bases to trimming and J lost 2 bases; unmatched junction nucleotides: 4. This CDR3 has 15 amino acids. The CDR3 nucleotides are TGTGCCAGTAGTCCTAGCGGGAGCCCCACAGATACGCAGTATTTT. Translation: CASSPSGSPTDTQYF.